The present TCR beta chain was sequenced within a study of Ad26.COV2.S vaccination and SARS-CoV-2 variants. The overall study: Donor was in the COV1001 Ad26.COV2.S trial arm. The vaccine Ad26.COV2.S was put into the muscle once, or twice with 56 days between. Study results and caveats: Placebo recipients trailed vaccine recipients in spike-specific TCR breadth.

Specified treatment: around 19 received Ad26.COV2.S at low or high dose, single or two shots; several received placebo; per-sample allocation not given. Samples analyzed were those drawn on day 63 after the first vaccine or placebo injection. With respect to this clone: Its antigen is not known.

V was shortened by 0 bases and J by 2 bases, with 10 bases between the two germline ends. Germline V lookup: CDR1 SGHRS, CDR2 YFSETQ. This CDR3 has 15 residues. Profiling relied on immunoSEQ multiplex PCR, and the TCRdb table lists in-frame clones only, not all of them. The sample yields 300,000 to 350,000 clones, approximately 80% seen once. The source was peripheral blood, collected in a trial of Ad26.COV2.S vaccine versus placebo. The chain couples TRBV5-1 to TRBJ2-3, with D unclear. This TCR was recovered from a person aged 18-65 years who received the Ad26.COV2.S COVID-19 vaccine or a placebo. The CDR3 bases are TGCGCCAGCAGCTTGGTGGTCAGGTACACAGATACGCAGTATTTT. It is translated as CASSLVVRYTDTQYF.